This T cell receptor beta chain was sequenced for a study of human T cells and chemical hapten exposure. A single record per CDR3 protein comes from TCRdb applying MiXCR to the 5' RACE reads. The sample yields over 70,000 distinct CDR3 sequences, more than 15% seen once. Total RNA was isolated from unfractionated whole blood. Germline CDR1 and CDR2: MNHEY and SVGAGI. This CDR3 has 11 amino acids. Trimming left V 2 bases short and J 8 bases short, with 3 bases between. This clonotype was observed a few times. V usage is TRBV6-5 and J usage is TRBJ1-4; D is uncertain. The sequence derives from a female donor in good health. CDR3: CASSYGEKLFF. In nucleotides, the CDR3 is TGTGCCAGCAGTTACGGCGAAAAACTGTTTTTT.